Detailed here is one TCR beta chain. Its antigen remains unidentified. Per germline, CDR1 SQVTM and CDR2 ANQGSEA. After removal of 7 bases from V and 0 bases from J, the junction contained 8 bases not matched to a gene. This CDR3 is built from 14 residues. It was across several immunoSEQ plates that each subset's genomic DNA was evenly split. This table comes from immunoSEQ multiplex PCR, and its TCRdb copy is limited to in-frame clones, with some not included. The table lists approximately 2.4 million clones, around 95% of them singletons. The data are from a study of shared clonotypes between healthy human individuals. Study as a whole: Three plates were used per donor for CD4 naive, three for CD4 memory, two for CD8 naive and one for CD8 memory.

Study-level points and caveats: Despite large depth, rarefaction showed incomplete sorted-subset sequencing. Some naive CD4 clonotypes, around 4.9%, turned up in common across a handful of donors.

The sequence came from a young man in good health. The sequenced sample consisted of naive CD4+ T cells sorted from blood. Subset defined: CD45RA+ positively selected. The rearrangement joins TRBV29-1 to TRBJ1-1; the match to TRBD1 covers 7 bases. DNA for the CDR3: TGCAGCGCTGGCCGGGACAGTATGAACACTGAAGCTTTCTTT. Translation: CSAGRDSMNTEAFF.